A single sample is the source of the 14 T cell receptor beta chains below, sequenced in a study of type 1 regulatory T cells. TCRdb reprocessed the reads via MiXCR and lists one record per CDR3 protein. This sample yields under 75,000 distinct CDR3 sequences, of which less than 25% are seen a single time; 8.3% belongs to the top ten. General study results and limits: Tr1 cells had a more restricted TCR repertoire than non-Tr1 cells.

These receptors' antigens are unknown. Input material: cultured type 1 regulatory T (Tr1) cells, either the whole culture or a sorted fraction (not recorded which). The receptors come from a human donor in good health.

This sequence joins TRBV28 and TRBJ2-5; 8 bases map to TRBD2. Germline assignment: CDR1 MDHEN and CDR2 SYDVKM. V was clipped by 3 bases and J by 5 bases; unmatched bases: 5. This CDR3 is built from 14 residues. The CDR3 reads CASSLLAGYETQYF. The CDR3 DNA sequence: TGTGCCAGCAGTTTGCTAGCGGGTTATGAGACCCAGTACTTC.

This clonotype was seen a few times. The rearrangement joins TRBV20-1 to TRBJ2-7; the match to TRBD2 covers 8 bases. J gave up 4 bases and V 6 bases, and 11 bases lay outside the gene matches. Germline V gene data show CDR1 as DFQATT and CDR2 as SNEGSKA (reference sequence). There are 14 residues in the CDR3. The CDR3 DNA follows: TGCAGTGCCGGCGGGGGCGGGAGGTCGTACGAGCAGTACTTC. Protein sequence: CSAGGGGRSYEQYF.

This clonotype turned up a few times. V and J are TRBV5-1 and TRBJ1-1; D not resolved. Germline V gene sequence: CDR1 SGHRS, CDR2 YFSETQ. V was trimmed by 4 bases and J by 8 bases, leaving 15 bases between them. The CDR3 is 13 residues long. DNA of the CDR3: TGCGCCAGCAGCGGTGGACTGCTCGCCGAAGCTTTCTTT. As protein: CASSGGLLAEAFF.

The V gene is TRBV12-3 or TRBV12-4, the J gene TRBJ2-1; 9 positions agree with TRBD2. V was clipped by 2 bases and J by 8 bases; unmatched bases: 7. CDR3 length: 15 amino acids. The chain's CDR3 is CASSLHSGGGDEQFF. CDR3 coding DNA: TGTGCCAGCAGTTTACATAGCGGGGGAGGTGATGAGCAGTTCTTC.

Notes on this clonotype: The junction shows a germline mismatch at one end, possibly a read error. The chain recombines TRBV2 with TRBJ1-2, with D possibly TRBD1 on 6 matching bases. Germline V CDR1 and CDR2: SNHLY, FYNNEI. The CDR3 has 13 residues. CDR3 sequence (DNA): TGCGCCAGCAGTGAAACAGGGATAGATGGCCACACCTTC. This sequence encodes CASSETGIDGHTF. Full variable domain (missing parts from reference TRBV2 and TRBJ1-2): EPEVTQTPSHQVTQMGQEVILRCVPISNHLYFYWYRQILGQKVEFLVSFYNNEISEKSEIFDDQFSVERPDGSNFTLKIRSTKLEDSAMYFCASSETGIDGHTFGSGTRLTVV.

CDR3 in amino acids: CASSKIGLADYNEQFF. The CDR3 DNA reads as TGTGCCAGCAGTAAAATTGGCTTGGCGGATTACAATGAGCAGTTCTTC. This rearrangement joins TRBV14 to TRBJ2-1; no clear D. This CDR3 comprises 16 residues. Between the trimmed V and J ends, which lost 6 bases and 4 bases, there was a span of 19 bases. Per the germline V gene, CDR1 is SGHDN and CDR2 is FVKESK. Combining the CDR3 with reference TRBV14 and TRBJ2-1 gives the whole variable domain EAGVTQFPSHSVIEKGQTVTLRCDPISGHDNLYWYRRVMGKEIKFLLHFVKESKQDESGMPNNRFLAERTGGTYSTLKVQPAELEDSGVYFCASSKIGLADYNEQFFGPGTRLTVL.

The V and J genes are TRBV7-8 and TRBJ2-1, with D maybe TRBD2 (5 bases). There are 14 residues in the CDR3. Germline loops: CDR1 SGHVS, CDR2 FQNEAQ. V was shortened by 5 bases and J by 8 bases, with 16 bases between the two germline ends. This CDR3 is CASSTGSPRDEQFF. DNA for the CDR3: TGTGCCAGCAGCACGGGATCTCCGAGGGATGAGCAGTTCTTC.

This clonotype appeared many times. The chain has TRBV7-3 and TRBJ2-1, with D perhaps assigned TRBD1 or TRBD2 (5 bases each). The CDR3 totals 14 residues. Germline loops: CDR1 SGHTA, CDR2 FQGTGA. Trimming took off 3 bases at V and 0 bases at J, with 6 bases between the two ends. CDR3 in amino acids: CASSLRGSYNEQFF. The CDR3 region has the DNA TGTGCCAGCAGCTTGAGGGGCTCCTACAATGAGCAGTTCTTC.

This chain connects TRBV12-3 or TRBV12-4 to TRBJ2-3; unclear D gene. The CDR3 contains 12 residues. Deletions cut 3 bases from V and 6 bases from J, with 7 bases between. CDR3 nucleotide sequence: TGTGCCAGCAGTTTTAGTATGGATACGCAGTATTTT. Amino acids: CASSFSMDTQYF.

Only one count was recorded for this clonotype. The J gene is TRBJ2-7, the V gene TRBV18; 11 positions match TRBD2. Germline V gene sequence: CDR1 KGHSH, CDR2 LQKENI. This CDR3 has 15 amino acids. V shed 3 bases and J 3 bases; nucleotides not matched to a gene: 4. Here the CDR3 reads CASSPKTSGIYEQYF. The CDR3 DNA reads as TGTGCCAGCTCACCTAAGACTAGCGGGATCTACGAGCAGTACTTC.

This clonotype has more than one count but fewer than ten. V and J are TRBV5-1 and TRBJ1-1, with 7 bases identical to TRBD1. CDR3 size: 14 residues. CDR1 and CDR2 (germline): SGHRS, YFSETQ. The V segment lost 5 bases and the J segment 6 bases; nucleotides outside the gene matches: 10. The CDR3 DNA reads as TGCGCCAGCAGTTATACAGGGGCGAGTGCTGAAGCTTTCTTT. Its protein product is CASSYTGASAEAFF.

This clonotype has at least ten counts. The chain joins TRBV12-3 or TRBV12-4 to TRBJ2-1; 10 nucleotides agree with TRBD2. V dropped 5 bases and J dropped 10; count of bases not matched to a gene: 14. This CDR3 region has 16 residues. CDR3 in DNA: TGTGCCAGCAGTCCAGCGTCCAGCGGGAGGGGCCGGGAGCAGTTCTTC. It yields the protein CASSPASSGRGREQFF.

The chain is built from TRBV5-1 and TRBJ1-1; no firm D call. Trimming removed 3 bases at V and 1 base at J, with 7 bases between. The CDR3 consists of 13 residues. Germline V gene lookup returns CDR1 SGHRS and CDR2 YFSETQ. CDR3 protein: CASSSKGNTEAFF. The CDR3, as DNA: TGCGCCAGCAGCTCAAAGGGGAACACTGAAGCTTTCTTT.

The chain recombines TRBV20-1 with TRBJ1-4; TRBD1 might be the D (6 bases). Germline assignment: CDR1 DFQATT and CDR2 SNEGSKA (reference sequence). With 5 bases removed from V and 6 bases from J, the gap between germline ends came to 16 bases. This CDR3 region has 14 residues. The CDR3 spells CSAVSQGSHEKLFF. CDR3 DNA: TGCAGTGCTGTATCGCAGGGGTCCCATGAAAAACTGTTTTTT.